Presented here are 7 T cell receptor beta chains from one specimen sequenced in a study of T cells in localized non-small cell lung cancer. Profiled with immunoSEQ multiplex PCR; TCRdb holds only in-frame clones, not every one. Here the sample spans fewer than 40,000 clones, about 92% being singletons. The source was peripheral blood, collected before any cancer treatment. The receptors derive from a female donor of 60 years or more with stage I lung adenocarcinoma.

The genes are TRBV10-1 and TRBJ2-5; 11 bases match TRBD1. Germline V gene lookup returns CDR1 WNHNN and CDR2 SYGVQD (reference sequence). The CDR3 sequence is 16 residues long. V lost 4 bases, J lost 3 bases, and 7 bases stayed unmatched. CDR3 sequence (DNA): TGCGCCAGCAGTGGGTGGGACAGGGGGTTAAAAGAGACCCAGTACTTC. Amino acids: CASSGWDRGLKETQYF.

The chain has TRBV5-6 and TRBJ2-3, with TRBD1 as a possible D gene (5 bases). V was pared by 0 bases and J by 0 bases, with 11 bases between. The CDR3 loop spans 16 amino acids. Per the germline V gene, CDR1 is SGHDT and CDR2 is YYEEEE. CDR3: CASSLETVPSTDTQYF. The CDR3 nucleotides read TGTGCCAGCAGCTTGGAGACAGTTCCTAGCACAGATACGCAGTATTTT. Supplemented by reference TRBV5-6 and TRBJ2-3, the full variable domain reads DAGVTQSPTHLIKTRGQQVTLRCSPKSGHDTVSWYQQALGQGPQFIFQYYEEEERQRGNFPDRFSGHQFPNYSSELNVNALLLGDSALYLCASSLETVPSTDTQYFGPGTRLTVL.

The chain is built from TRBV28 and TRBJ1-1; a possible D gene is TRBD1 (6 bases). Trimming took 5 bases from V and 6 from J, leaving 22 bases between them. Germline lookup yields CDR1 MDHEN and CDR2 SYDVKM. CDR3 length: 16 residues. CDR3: CASSPSLGQGSAEAFF. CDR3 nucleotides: TGTGCCAGCAGTCCATCCTTGGGGCAGGGGAGCGCTGAAGCTTTCTTT.

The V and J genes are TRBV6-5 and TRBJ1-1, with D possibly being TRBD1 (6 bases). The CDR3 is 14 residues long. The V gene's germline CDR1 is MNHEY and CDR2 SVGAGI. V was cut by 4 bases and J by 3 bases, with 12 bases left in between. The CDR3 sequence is CASSSPGAYTEAFF. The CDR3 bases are TGTGCCAGCAGTTCCCCGGGGGCCTACACTGAAGCTTTCTTT.

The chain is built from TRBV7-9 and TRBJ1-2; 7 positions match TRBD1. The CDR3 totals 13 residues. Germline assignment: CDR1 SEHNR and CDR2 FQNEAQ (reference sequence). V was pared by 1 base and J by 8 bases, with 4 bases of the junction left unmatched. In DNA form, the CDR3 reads TGTGCCAGCAGCTTAGAGGGGGCGCAGGGCTACACCTTC. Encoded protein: CASSLEGAQGYTF.

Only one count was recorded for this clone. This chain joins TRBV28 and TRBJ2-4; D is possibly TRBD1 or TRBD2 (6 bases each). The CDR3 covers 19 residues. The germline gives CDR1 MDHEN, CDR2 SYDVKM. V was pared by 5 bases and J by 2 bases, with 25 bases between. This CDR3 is CASSLDWGAGATTKNIQYF. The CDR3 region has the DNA TGTGCCAGCAGTCTGGATTGGGGGGCAGGGGCTACGACCAAAAACATTCAGTACTTC.

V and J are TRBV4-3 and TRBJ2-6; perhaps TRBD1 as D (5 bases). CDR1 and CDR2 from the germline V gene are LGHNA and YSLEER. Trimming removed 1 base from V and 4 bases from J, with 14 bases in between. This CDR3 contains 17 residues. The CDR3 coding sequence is TGCGCCAGCAGCCAAGGACAGTACCTCTCAGGGGCCAACGTCCTGACTTTC. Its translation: CASSQGQYLSGANVLTF.